These 21 T cell receptor beta chains originate from one sample sequenced in a study of T cells in Graves' hyperthyroidism and ophthalmopathy. Regions amplified from RNA transcripts were the TCR beta CDR3 regions. The study used the HTBI primer set for a first-round RT-PCR of the TCR CDR3. TCRdb used MiXCR to reprocess the multiplex PCR reads, holding one entry per CDR3 protein. The table records 340,000 or so distinct CDR3 sequences, over 15% of them present only once. What was sequenced was blood. The receptors originated from a woman aged 45-60 years with Graves' hyperthyroidism.

The chain joins TRBV28 to TRBJ2-6; D is uncertain. The germline CDR1 and CDR2 sequences are MDHEN and SYDVKM. This CDR3 has 12 amino acids. V dropped 11 bases and J dropped 1 base, with 6 bases sitting between them. The CDR3 reads CAGGSGANVLTF. Written as DNA, the CDR3 is TGTGCCGGTGGTTCTGGGGCCAACGTCCTGACTTTC.

The V gene is TRBV20-1, the J gene TRBJ1-1, with D maybe TRBD1 (5 bases). There are 13 residues in the CDR3. With 3 bases removed from V and 0 bases from J, the gap between germline ends came to 8 bases. CDR1 DFQATT and CDR2 SNEGSKA come from the germline V gene (reference sequence). CDR3 amino acids: CSASGGMNTEAFF. The CDR3 coding sequence is TGCAGTGCTAGTGGGGGTATGAACACTGAAGCTTTCTTT.

This clonotype was detected many times. The V and J genes are TRBV7-2 and TRBJ1-1; D unresolved. The V and J ends lost 1 base and 4 bases respectively, with 10 bases between them. Germline CDR1 SGHTA, CDR2 FQGNSA. The CDR3 runs 14 residues. The CDR3 DNA follows: TGTGCCAGCAGCTTAGTGGAGGTGATCACTGAAGCTTTCTTT. Its protein is CASSLVEVITEAFF.

This clonotype showed up just once. With a much larger clone just one base away, this may be a read error. The rearrangement joins TRBV27 to TRBJ1-1, with a tentative D call TRBD1 (5 bases). V lost 7 bases, J lost 0 bases, and 18 bases lay in between. Per germline, CDR1 MNHEY and CDR2 SMNVEV (reference sequence). The CDR3 loop spans 16 amino acids. Written as DNA, the CDR3 is TGTGCCAGCACTCGTGGACCGGGACGGATGAACACTGAAGCTTTCTTT. Translation gives CASTRGPGRMNTEAFF.

Only a few counts were recorded for this clonotype. The CDR3 ends on some other residue instead of the conserved phenylalanine or tryptophan, so this is likely a read error. This chain's CDR3 is CASRGLSTEAFL. CDR3 coding DNA: TGTGCCAGCCGGGGCCTGAGCACTGAAGCTTTCCTT. The V gene is TRBV2, the J gene TRBJ1-1, with D perhaps TRBD1 (5 bases). CDR1 and CDR2 from the germline V gene are SNHLY and FYNNEI. The CDR3 is 12 amino acids. V lost 8 bases, J lost 4 bases, and 11 bases lay in between.

This clonotype was seen at least ten times. J is TRBJ2-1 and V is TRBV6-6, with no clear D. CDR1 is MNHNY and CDR2 is SVGAGI in the germline V gene (reference sequence). Trimming pared 0 bases from V and 4 bases from J, leaving 7 bases between. There are 14 residues in the CDR3. CDR3 bases: TGTGCCAGCAGTTACTCGATCTCTTACAATGAGCAGTTCTTC. It is translated as CASSYSISYNEQFF.

This chain uses TRBV14 with TRBJ1-2; TRBD1 agrees at 9 bases. The CDR3 contains 14 residues. The germline CDR1 and CDR2 sequences are SGHDN and FVKESK. Unmatched junction bases numbered 8, after V lost 5 bases and J lost 7 bases. As DNA, the CDR3 is TGTGCCAGCAGCAAGAACAGGGGGCAGGTTGGCTACACCTTC. Translation gives CASSKNRGQVGYTF.

This clonotype was found a few times. This may come from a read error, since a much larger clone is one base off. The gene calls are TRBV27 and TRBJ2-1, with TRBD1 matching over 9 bases. This CDR3 has 15 amino acids. Germline CDR1 is MNHEY and CDR2 is SMNVEV (reference sequence). The CDR3 reads CASSHRDRAYKEQFF. For the CDR3, the DNA is TGTGCCAGCAGCCATCGGGACAGGGCCTACAAAGAGCAGTTCTTC.

This clonotype was counted many times. This sequence joins TRBV11-3 and TRBJ1-4; D gene unclear. Trimming took off 6 bases at V and 5 bases at J, with 13 bases between the two ends. CDR1 and CDR2 from the germline V gene are SGHNT and YENEEA. The CDR3 totals 14 residues. CDR3 DNA: TGTGCCAGCAGGCCCCGGGTCCAGAATGAAAAACTGTTTTTT. It encodes CASRPRVQNEKLFF.

This clonotype has just a few counts. At one boundary the junction diverges from the germline segment, which might be a read error. The chain employs TRBV3-1 and TRBJ2-5; no firm D call. Germline V gives CDR1 LGHDT, CDR2 YNNKEL (reference sequence). The CDR3 runs to 11 residues. CDR3 coding DNA: TGTGCCATAAGTACAAAAGAGACTCAGTACTTC. Translating it yields CAISTKETQYF.

In its sample, this clonotype was seen many times. This chain links TRBV2 with TRBJ2-1, with unresolved D. Germline V CDR1 and CDR2: SNHLY, FYNNEI. The CDR3 contains 13 residues. Trimming removed 4 bases at V and 5 bases at J, with 9 bases between. The CDR3 bases are TGTGCCAGCAGTGGACATTCGGACAATGAGCAGTTCTTC. Protein sequence: CASSGHSDNEQFF. The variable domain in full, with the rest retrieved from reference TRBV2 and TRBJ2-1, is EPEVTQTPSHQVTQMGQEVILRCVPISNHLYFYWYRQILGQKVEFLVSFYNNEISEKSEIFDDQFSVERPDGSNFTLKIRSTKLEDSAMYFCASSGHSDNEQFFGPGTRLTVL.

In its sample, this clonotype was seen a few times. At one boundary the junction diverges from the germline segment, which might be a read error. The V gene is TRBV11-2, the J gene TRBJ1-3; D remains ambiguous. CDR3 size: 13 residues. Germline lookup yields CDR1 SGHAT and CDR2 FQNNGV. The CDR3 loop reads CAGSLGRGNTIYF. In DNA, the CDR3 is TGTGCCGGCAGCTTAGGTCGCGGAAACACCATATATTTT.

The table lists this clonotype with a count of one. V and J are TRBV5-1 and TRBJ1-1; D is perhaps TRBD1 (5 bases). Germline values: CDR1 SGHRS, CDR2 YFSETQ. CDR3 length: 15 residues. V lost 4 bases and J 6 bases, leaving 19 bases between the germline ends. As DNA, the CDR3 is TGCGCCAGCAGCCCGCGGGGCTTCGGACCCCCTGAAGCTTTCTTT. The encoded protein is CASSPRGFGPPEAFF. Together with reference TRBV5-1 and TRBJ1-1, the CDR3 gives the full variable domain: KAGVTQTPRYLIKTRGQQVTLSCSPISGHRSVSWYQQTPGQGLQFLFEYFSETQRNKGNFPGRFSGRQFSNSRSEMNVSTLELGDSALYLCASSPRGFGPPEAFFGQGTRLTVV.

V and J are TRBV2 and TRBJ2-1, with D perhaps matching TRBD2 (6 bases). Trimming took off 6 bases at V and 9 bases at J, with 15 bases between the two ends. The germline V gene has CDR1 SNHLY and CDR2 FYNNEI. This CDR3 is 13 amino acids long. CDR3 region: CASSGGLGGEQFF. CDR3 in DNA: TGTGCCAGCAGCGGGGGTTTGGGTGGTGAGCAGTTCTTC.

This clonotype appeared many times. The V and J genes are TRBV6-1 and TRBJ2-3; 10 bases align to TRBD1. CDR3 size: 15 residues. The junction had 11 bases not matched to a gene; V was cut back by 8 bases and J by 6 bases. Germline V CDR1 and CDR2: MNHNS, SASEGT. CDR3 sequence: CASVLRDRGSDTQYF. For the CDR3, the DNA is TGTGCCAGCGTACTCCGGGACAGGGGATCTGATACGCAGTATTTT.

The rearrangement links TRBV24-1 to TRBJ2-2; TRBD1 matches at 8 bases. Unmatched junction bases numbered 4, after V lost 2 bases and J lost 6 bases. Germline lookup yields CDR1 KGHDR and CDR2 SFDVKD. This CDR3 has 15 amino acids. This CDR3 reads CATSDYGQGAGELFF. CDR3 bases: TGTGCCACCAGTGATTATGGACAGGGAGCCGGGGAGCTGTTTTTT.

At least ten counts were recorded for this clonotype. J is TRBJ2-7 and V is TRBV11-2, with D unclear. The germline V gene has CDR1 SGHAT and CDR2 FQNNGV. Trimming pared 1 base from V and 0 bases from J, leaving 10 bases between. The CDR3 covers 15 residues. As DNA, the CDR3 is TGTGCCAGCAGCTTAGTGTATCCAGACTCCTACGAGCAGTACGTC. This codes for CASSLVYPDSYEQYV.

The chain carries TRBV20-1 and TRBJ1-1; D gene uncertain. Germline V gene lookup returns CDR1 DFQATT and CDR2 SNEGSKA (reference sequence). Trimming shortened V by 6 bases and J by 1 base, and 9 bases separated the two germline ends. This CDR3 has 12 amino acids. The CDR3 region has the DNA TGCAGTGCCAGTCGCGAGAACACTGAAGCTTTCTTT. This encodes CSASRENTEAFF.

This clonotype was counted between two and nine times. The chain joins TRBV9 to TRBJ1-2; D is ambiguous. The CDR3 is made up of 19 amino acids. V was pared by 4 bases and J by 0 bases, with 25 bases between. Per germline, CDR1 SGDLS and CDR2 YYNGEE. CDR3 amino acids: CASSPEYIEQSKANYGYTF. Written as DNA, the CDR3 is TGTGCCAGCAGCCCAGAATACATTGAACAGTCAAAAGCTAACTATGGCTACACCTTC.

In its sample, this clonotype was seen a few times. CDR3: CASSALAGGPGLKETQYF. As DNA, the CDR3 is TGTGCCAGCAGCGCCCTAGCGGGGGGGCCTGGATTGAAAGAGACCCAGTACTTC. The V and J genes are TRBV3-1 and TRBJ2-5; 12 nucleotides line up with TRBD2. CDR3 length: 18 residues. Per the germline V gene, CDR1 is LGHDT and CDR2 is YNNKEL (reference sequence). Trimming took 5 bases from V and 3 from J; bases not matched to a gene: 13.

The chain couples TRBV5-1 to TRBJ2-1, with 9 positions matching TRBD1. J was trimmed by 6 bases and V by 4 bases; bases with no gene match: 11. CDR1 is SGHRS and CDR2 is YFSETQ in the germline V gene. This CDR3 contains 16 residues. The CDR3 DNA is TGCGCCAGCAGCCAAAATACAGGGGGCATGTCCAATGAGCAGTTCTTC. Its translation is CASSQNTGGMSNEQFF.